Reported below is one T cell receptor beta chain. The data originate from a study of neoadjuvant anti-PD-1 for oral cavity cancer. Time point here: after neoadjuvant nivolumab, at surgical resection. Most PBMC samples had roughly 0.45 ug input DNA in six replicates. The assay was immunoSEQ multiplex PCR, and TCRdb's table has in-frame clones only and misses some. Altogether over 60,000 clones are present, less than 90% being singletons, with the ten largest covering approximately 2.8%. The CDR3 is made up of 15 amino acids. V lost 5 bases, J lost 0 bases, and 13 bases lay in between. Germline CDR1 is LNHDA and CDR2 is SQIVND (reference sequence).

Specimen: PBMCs, collected after nivolumab (anti-PD-1) treatment. This chain joins TRBV19 and TRBJ1-2, with a weak D call TRBD1 (5 bases). The receptor was derived from a person aged 35-79 years with oral cavity squamous cell carcinoma. The CDR3 protein is CASSYGGSPNYGYTF. The CDR3 nucleotides are TGTGCCAGTAGTTACGGGGGGTCTCCTAACTATGGCTACACCTTC.